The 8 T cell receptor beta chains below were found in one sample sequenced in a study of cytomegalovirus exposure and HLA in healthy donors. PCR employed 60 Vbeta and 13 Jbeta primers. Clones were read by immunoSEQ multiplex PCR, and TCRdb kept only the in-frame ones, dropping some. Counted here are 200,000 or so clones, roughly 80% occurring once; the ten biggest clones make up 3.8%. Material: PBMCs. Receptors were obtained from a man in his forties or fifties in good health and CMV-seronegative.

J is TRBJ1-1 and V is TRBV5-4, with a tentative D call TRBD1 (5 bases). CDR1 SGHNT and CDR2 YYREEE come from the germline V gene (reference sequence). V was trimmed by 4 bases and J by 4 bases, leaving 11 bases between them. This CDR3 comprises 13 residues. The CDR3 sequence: CASSLDSFTEAFF. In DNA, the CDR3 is TGTGCCAGCAGCCTAGACAGTTTCACTGAAGCTTTCTTT.

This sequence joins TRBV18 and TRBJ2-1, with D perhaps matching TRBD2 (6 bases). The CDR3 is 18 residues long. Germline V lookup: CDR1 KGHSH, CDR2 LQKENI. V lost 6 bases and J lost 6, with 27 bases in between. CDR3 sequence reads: CASSPRDWDSQGINEQFF. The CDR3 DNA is TGTGCCAGCTCTCCGCGGGATTGGGACTCCCAGGGCATCAATGAGCAGTTCTTC.

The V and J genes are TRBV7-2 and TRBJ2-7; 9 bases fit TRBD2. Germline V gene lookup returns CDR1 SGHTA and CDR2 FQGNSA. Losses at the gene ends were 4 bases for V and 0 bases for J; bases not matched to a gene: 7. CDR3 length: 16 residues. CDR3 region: CASSWAGSGSSYEQYF. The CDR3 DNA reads TGTGCCAGCAGCTGGGCGGGTAGCGGGAGCTCCTACGAGCAGTACTTC.

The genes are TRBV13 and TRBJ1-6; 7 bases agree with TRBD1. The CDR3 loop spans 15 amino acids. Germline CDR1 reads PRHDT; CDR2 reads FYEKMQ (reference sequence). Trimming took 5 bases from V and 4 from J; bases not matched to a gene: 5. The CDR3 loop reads CASSPKGQYNSPLHF. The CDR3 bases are TGTGCCAGCAGCCCCAAGGGACAGTATAATTCACCCCTCCACTTT.

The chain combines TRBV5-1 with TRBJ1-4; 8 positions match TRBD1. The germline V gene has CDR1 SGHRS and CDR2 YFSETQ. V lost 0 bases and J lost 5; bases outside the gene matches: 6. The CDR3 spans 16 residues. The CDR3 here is CASSLGPDRVNEKLFF. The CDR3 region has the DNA TGCGCCAGCAGCTTGGGGCCGGACAGGGTCAATGAAAAACTGTTTTTT.

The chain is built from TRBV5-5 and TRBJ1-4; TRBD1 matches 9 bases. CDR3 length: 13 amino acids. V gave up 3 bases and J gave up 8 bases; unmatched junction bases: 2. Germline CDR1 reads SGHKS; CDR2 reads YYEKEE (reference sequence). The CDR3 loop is CASSSTGGEKLFF. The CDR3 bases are TGTGCCAGCAGCTCCACAGGGGGCGAAAAACTGTTTTTT.

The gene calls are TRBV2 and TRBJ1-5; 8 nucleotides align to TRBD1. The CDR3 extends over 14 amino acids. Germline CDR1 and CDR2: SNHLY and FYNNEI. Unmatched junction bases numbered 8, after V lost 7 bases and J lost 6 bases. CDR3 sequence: CASTGQGITQPQHF. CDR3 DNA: TGTGCCAGCACTGGACAGGGAATCACTCAGCCCCAGCATTTT.

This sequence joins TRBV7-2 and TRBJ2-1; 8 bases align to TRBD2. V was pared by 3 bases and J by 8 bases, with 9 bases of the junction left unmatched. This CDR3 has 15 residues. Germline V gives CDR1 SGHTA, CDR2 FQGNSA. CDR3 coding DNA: TGTGCCAGCAGCTTGCAAGCGGGGGAGATTTATGAGCAGTTCTTC. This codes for CASSLQAGEIYEQFF.